Listed below are T cell receptor beta chains from one sample, sequenced in a study of blood T cell repertoires in COVID-19. Sequencing was performed with immunoSEQ multiplex PCR; in TCRdb, only in-frame clones are kept and a portion is missing. The data contain around 130,000 clones, 85% to 90% of them seen just once; the ten biggest clones take up around 30%. The sample consisted of peripheral blood. Receptors were obtained from an older man with active or convalescent COVID-19. Each CDR3 is given with its conserved first and last residue. The order of the fields is D gene, J gene, V gene, clone size, CDR3 DNA, CDR3 protein. A D gene is named only where the DNA matches it firmly. Clone size is shown for a subset of rows, as once, few, many or a class of expanded clone.

d_call: .; j_call: TRBJ2-7; v_call: TRBV28; clone_size: .; cdr3_nt: TGTGCCAGCAGTTTATCCAAACAGGCCTACGAGCAGTACTTC; cdr3_aa: CASSLSKQAYEQYF
d_call: TRBD1; j_call: TRBJ1-1; v_call: TRBV23-1; clone_size: .; cdr3_nt: TGCGCCAGCAGACCGGGACAGGGAGACCCTGAAGCTTTCTTT; cdr3_aa: CASRPGQGDPEAFF
d_call: .; j_call: TRBJ1-2; v_call: TRBV7-8; clone_size: .; cdr3_nt: TGTGCCAGCAGCTTAAACCCTGGGACTGGAGCTAACTATGGCTACACCTTC; cdr3_aa: CASSLNPGTGANYGYTF
d_call: TRBD1; j_call: TRBJ2-5; v_call: TRBV7-8; clone_size: few; cdr3_nt: TGTGCCAGCAGGACCGGGACAGGGGTTAATGGGGAGACCCAGTACTTC; cdr3_aa: CASRTGTGVNGETQYF
d_call: TRBD1; j_call: TRBJ2-3; v_call: TRBV27; clone_size: once; cdr3_nt: TGTGCCAGCAGTTTATCTGGCTGGGACAGGGCAACTCCTAGCACAGATACGCAGTATTTT; cdr3_aa: CASSLSGWDRATPSTDTQYF
d_call: .; j_call: TRBJ1-4; v_call: TRBV6-1; clone_size: .; cdr3_nt: TGTGCCAGCAGTGATGCAGGGGTGTTAGAAAAACTGTTTTTT; cdr3_aa: CASSDAGVLEKLFF
d_call: TRBD1; j_call: TRBJ2-4; v_call: TRBV12-3/TRBV12-4; clone_size: .; cdr3_nt: TGTGCCAGCGGGGACAGAATATTGTACTTC; cdr3_aa: CASGDRILYF
d_call: .; j_call: TRBJ2-6; v_call: TRBV19; clone_size: .; cdr3_nt: TGTGCCAGTAGTTTACGACAGATACAGAGCTCTGGGGCCAACGTCCTGACTTTC; cdr3_aa: CASSLRQIQSSGANVLTF
d_call: .; j_call: TRBJ1-5; v_call: TRBV29-1; clone_size: .; cdr3_nt: TGCAGCGTTGAACTTCACGAGAATCAGCCCCAGCATTTT; cdr3_aa: CSVELHENQPQHF
d_call: TRBD2; j_call: TRBJ2-7; v_call: TRBV18; clone_size: .; cdr3_nt: TGTGCCAGCTCGGCGACTAGCCTCGGTCCTGGCGAGCAGTACTTC; cdr3_aa: CASSATSLGPGEQYF
d_call: .; j_call: TRBJ1-4; v_call: TRBV11-2; clone_size: .; cdr3_nt: TGTGCCAGCAGGGGACTGAGACAAGGTGAAAAACTGTTTTTT; cdr3_aa: CASRGLRQGEKLFF
d_call: TRBD2; j_call: TRBJ2-1; v_call: TRBV4-2; clone_size: .; cdr3_nt: TGTGCCAGCAGCCAAGATCTAGCGGGAGGGGCCTACAATGAGCAGTTCTTC; cdr3_aa: CASSQDLAGGAYNEQFF
d_call: TRBD1; j_call: TRBJ1-1; v_call: TRBV3-1/TRBV3-2; clone_size: .; cdr3_nt: TGTGCCAGCAGCCTCGGGACAGGGGGATTAAACACTGAAGCTTTCTTT; cdr3_aa: CASSLGTGGLNTEAFF
d_call: TRBD2; j_call: TRBJ2-3; v_call: TRBV28; clone_size: .; cdr3_nt: TGTGCCAGCAGTTCCCCCGGGCGGGAGGTCACAGATACGCAGTATTTT; cdr3_aa: CASSSPGREVTDTQYF
d_call: .; j_call: TRBJ1-2; v_call: TRBV10-3; clone_size: .; cdr3_nt: TGTGCCATCAGTGAGTCTCCTGAGGCCCTCTATGGCTACACCTTC; cdr3_aa: CAISESPEALYGYTF
d_call: .; j_call: TRBJ2-2; v_call: TRBV28; clone_size: .; cdr3_nt: TGTGCCAGCAGTTTACCCAGCGGCGGTGTGCTGTTTTTT; cdr3_aa: CASSLPSGGVLFF
d_call: .; j_call: TRBJ1-1; v_call: TRBV28; clone_size: .; cdr3_nt: TGTGCCAGCAGACCAACCGGGACTGGCTTGAACACTGAAGCTTTCTTT; cdr3_aa: CASRPTGTGLNTEAFF
d_call: .; j_call: TRBJ1-3; v_call: TRBV5-5; clone_size: .; cdr3_nt: TGTGCCAGCAGCTGGGGATCCACAGGGAACTCTGGAAACACCATATATTTT; cdr3_aa: CASSWGSTGNSGNTIYF
d_call: .; j_call: TRBJ1-5; v_call: TRBV6-5; clone_size: .; cdr3_nt: TGTGCCAGCAGTTACTCGGCAGTAAGCAATCAGCCCCAGCATTTT; cdr3_aa: CASSYSAVSNQPQHF
d_call: .; j_call: TRBJ1-3; v_call: TRBV28; clone_size: .; cdr3_nt: TGTGCCAGCAGTGAGGGACAAGCTGGAAACACCATATATTTT; cdr3_aa: CASSEGQAGNTIYF
d_call: TRBD1; j_call: TRBJ1-2; v_call: TRBV27; clone_size: .; cdr3_nt: TGTGCCAGCAGTCTTGGGGCAGGGGGTGGGTATGGCTACACCTTC; cdr3_aa: CASSLGAGGGYGYTF
d_call: TRBD1; j_call: TRBJ2-5; v_call: TRBV10-3; clone_size: .; cdr3_nt: TGTGCCATCGGACAGGTGCCCCAAGAGACCCAGTACTTC; cdr3_aa: CAIGQVPQETQYF
d_call: TRBD1; j_call: TRBJ1-4; v_call: TRBV27; clone_size: .; cdr3_nt: TGTGCCAGCAGTTTAAGTTATGGGACAGGGGGGCGAAAACTGTTTTTT; cdr3_aa: CASSLSYGTGGRKLFF
d_call: TRBD1; j_call: TRBJ2-7; v_call: TRBV7-3; clone_size: few; cdr3_nt: TGTGCCAGCAGCTTAAACGGTCCAGGGGGCTACGAGCAGTACTTC; cdr3_aa: CASSLNGPGGYEQYF
d_call: TRBD1; j_call: TRBJ1-2; v_call: TRBV11-2; clone_size: few; cdr3_nt: TGTGCCAGCAGTTGGACAGGGGGTAACTATGGCTACACCTTC; cdr3_aa: CASSWTGGNYGYTF
d_call: TRBD1; j_call: TRBJ1-4; v_call: TRBV28; clone_size: .; cdr3_nt: TGTGCCAGCTCCAACCCCCGGGACAGGGTTCAAAAACTGTTTTTT; cdr3_aa: CASSNPRDRVQKLFF
d_call: TRBD1; j_call: TRBJ1-4; v_call: TRBV3-1/TRBV3-2; clone_size: .; cdr3_nt: TGTGCCAGCAGCCAGGGTCCGACAGGGAAAGTTCATGAAAAACTGTTTTTT; cdr3_aa: CASSQGPTGKVHEKLFF
d_call: .; j_call: TRBJ2-7; v_call: TRBV9; clone_size: few; cdr3_nt: TGTGCCAGCAGCGTAGCATACTCCGGCGAGCAGTACTTC; cdr3_aa: CASSVAYSGEQYF
d_call: TRBD1; j_call: TRBJ2-1; v_call: TRBV6-2/TRBV6-3; clone_size: .; cdr3_nt: TGTGCCAGCAGTTACTCGCAGGGGGCATACAATGAGCAGTTCTTC; cdr3_aa: CASSYSQGAYNEQFF
d_call: .; j_call: TRBJ1-5; v_call: TRBV6-6; clone_size: .; cdr3_nt: TGTGCCAGCGTCAGAGCGTCCAATCAGCCCCAGCATTTT; cdr3_aa: CASVRASNQPQHF
d_call: TRBD2; j_call: TRBJ2-3; v_call: TRBV7-9; clone_size: .; cdr3_nt: TGTGCCAGCAGCCCAGGTGCGGGAGCCTTCACAGATACGCAGTATTTT; cdr3_aa: CASSPGAGAFTDTQYF
d_call: TRBD1; j_call: TRBJ2-3; v_call: TRBV7-2; clone_size: once; cdr3_nt: TGTGCCAGCAGCTTACAGGGGGCAACAGATACGCAGTATTTT; cdr3_aa: CASSLQGATDTQYF
d_call: .; j_call: TRBJ1-1; v_call: TRBV27; clone_size: .; cdr3_nt: TGTGCCAGCAGTGTGACAGGGAACACTGAAGCTTTCTTT; cdr3_aa: CASSVTGNTEAFF
d_call: TRBD2; j_call: TRBJ2-2; v_call: TRBV18; clone_size: .; cdr3_nt: TGTGCCAGCTCTAGGGAGCGGGGGACGAACACCGGGGAGCTGTTTTTT; cdr3_aa: CASSRERGTNTGELFF
d_call: TRBD2; j_call: TRBJ2-3; v_call: TRBV3-1/TRBV3-2; clone_size: .; cdr3_nt: TGTGCCAGCAGCCAACAGCCGGGGGGGACAGATACGCAGTATTTT; cdr3_aa: CASSQQPGGTDTQYF
d_call: TRBD1; j_call: TRBJ1-4; v_call: TRBV20-1; clone_size: .; cdr3_nt: TGCAGTGCTAGTCCCGGGACAGTTGCAACTAATGAAAAACTGTTTTTT; cdr3_aa: CSASPGTVATNEKLFF
d_call: .; j_call: TRBJ1-2; v_call: TRBV28; clone_size: .; cdr3_nt: TGTGCCACCCACCACCTAGACTATGGCTACACCTTC; cdr3_aa: CATHHLDYGYTF
d_call: .; j_call: TRBJ1-1; v_call: TRBV6-5; clone_size: .; cdr3_nt: TGTGCCAGCGTAGGGGTGAACACTGAAGCTTTCTTT; cdr3_aa: CASVGVNTEAFF
d_call: TRBD1; j_call: TRBJ2-7; v_call: TRBV6-5; clone_size: .; cdr3_nt: TGTGCCAGCAGTCCCGGGACAGAGATCTACGAGCAGTACTTC; cdr3_aa: CASSPGTEIYEQYF
d_call: TRBD2; j_call: TRBJ2-1; v_call: TRBV5-1; clone_size: .; cdr3_nt: TGCGCCAGCAGCTCTCGGGGGGTAGCGGGAGAAGGTGAGCAGTTCTTC; cdr3_aa: CASSSRGVAGEGEQFF
d_call: .; j_call: TRBJ2-7; v_call: TRBV15; clone_size: .; cdr3_nt: TGTGCCACCAGCCCCCGCCAGTGGACAGACTACGAGCAGTACTTC; cdr3_aa: CATSPRQWTDYEQYF
d_call: TRBD1; j_call: TRBJ2-5; v_call: TRBV9; clone_size: .; cdr3_nt: TGTGCCAGCACCAGACAGGGCGAGTCGAGAGAGACCCAGTACTTC; cdr3_aa: CASTRQGESRETQYF
d_call: TRBD1; j_call: TRBJ1-2; v_call: TRBV10-3; clone_size: .; cdr3_nt: TGTGCCATCAGTGAAGGGACAGGGGGAGGCTATGGCTACACCTTC; cdr3_aa: CAISEGTGGGYGYTF
d_call: TRBD2; j_call: TRBJ2-1; v_call: TRBV29-1; clone_size: .; cdr3_nt: TGCAGCGTGGTGGTAGCGGGAGCTGTCCCCAATGAGCAGTTCTTC; cdr3_aa: CSVVVAGAVPNEQFF
d_call: .; j_call: TRBJ2-6; v_call: TRBV28; clone_size: .; cdr3_nt: TGTGCCAGCACACTCAGGGATAAGAGCTCTGGGGCCAACGTCCTGACTTTC; cdr3_aa: CASTLRDKSSGANVLTF
d_call: .; j_call: TRBJ2-3; v_call: TRBV30; clone_size: .; cdr3_nt: TGTGCCTGGAGGCAGGGAGGCCCAGATACGCAGTATTTT; cdr3_aa: CAWRQGGPDTQYF